This entry describes one TCR beta chain. The sample belongs to a study of technical replicates of blood from several donors. Germline loops: CDR1 MNHEY, CDR2 SMNVEV (reference sequence). V gave up 6 bases and J gave up 8 bases; unmatched junction bases: 4. The CDR3 has 13 amino acids. Only in-frame clones appear in the TCRdb table, and some are missing; sequencing was by immunoSEQ multiplex PCR. The sample lists roughly 70,000 clones; 90% to 95% were seen once. This TCR came from a human donor in good health. The specimen was T cells isolated from PBMCs. The V call is TRBV27, the J call TRBJ2-1; 10 nucleotides align to TRBD2. Here the CDR3 reads CASRLAGVHEQFF. CDR3 DNA sequence: TGTGCCAGCAGGCTAGCGGGAGTGCATGAGCAGTTCTTC.